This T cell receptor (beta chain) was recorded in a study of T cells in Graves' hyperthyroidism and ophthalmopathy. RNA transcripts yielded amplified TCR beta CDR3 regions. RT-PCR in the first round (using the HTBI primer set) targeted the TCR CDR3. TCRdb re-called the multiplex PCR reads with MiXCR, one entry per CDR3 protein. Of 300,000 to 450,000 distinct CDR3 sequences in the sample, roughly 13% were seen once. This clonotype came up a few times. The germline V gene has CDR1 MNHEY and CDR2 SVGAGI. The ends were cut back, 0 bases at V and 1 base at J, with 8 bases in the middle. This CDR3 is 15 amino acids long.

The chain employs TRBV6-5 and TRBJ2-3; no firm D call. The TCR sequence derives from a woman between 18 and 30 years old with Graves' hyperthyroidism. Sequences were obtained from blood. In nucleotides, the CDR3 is TGTGCCAGCAGTTACTCCACAGAAGGCACAGATACGCAGTATTTT. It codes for CASSYSTEGTDTQYF.